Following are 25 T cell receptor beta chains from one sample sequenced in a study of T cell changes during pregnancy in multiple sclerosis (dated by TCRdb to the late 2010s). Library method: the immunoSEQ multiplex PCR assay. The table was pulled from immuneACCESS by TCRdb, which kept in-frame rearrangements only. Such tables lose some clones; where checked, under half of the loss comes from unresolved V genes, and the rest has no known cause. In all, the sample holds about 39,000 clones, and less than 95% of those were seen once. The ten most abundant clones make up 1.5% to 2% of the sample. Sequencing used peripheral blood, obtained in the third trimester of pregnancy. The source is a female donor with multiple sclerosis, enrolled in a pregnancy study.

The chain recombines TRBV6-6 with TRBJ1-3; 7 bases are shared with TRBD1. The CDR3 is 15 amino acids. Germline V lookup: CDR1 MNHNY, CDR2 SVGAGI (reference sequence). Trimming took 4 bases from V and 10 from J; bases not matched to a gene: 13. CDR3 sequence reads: CASSSTGSGPQTIYF. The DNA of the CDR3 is TGTGCCAGCAGTTCGACAGGGTCCGGGCCGCAAACCATATATTTT.

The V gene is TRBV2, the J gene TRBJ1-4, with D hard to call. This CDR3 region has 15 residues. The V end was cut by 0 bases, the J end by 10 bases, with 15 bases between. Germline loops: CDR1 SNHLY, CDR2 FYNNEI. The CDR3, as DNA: TGTGCCAGCAGTGAAGCAGGGAGGCCAGGTGCAAAACTGTTTTTT. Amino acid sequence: CASSEAGRPGAKLFF.

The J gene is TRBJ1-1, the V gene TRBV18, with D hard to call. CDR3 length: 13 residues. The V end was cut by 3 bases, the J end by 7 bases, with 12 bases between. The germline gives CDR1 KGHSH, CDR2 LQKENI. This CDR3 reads CASSPKAGLEAFF. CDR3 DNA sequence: TGTGCCAGCTCACCCAAGGCGGGTCTTGAAGCTTTCTTT.

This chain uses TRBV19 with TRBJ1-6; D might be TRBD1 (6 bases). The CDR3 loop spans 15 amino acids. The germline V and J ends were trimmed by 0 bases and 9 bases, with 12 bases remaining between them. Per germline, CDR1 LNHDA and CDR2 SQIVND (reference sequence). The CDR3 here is CASSIDPGATSPLHF. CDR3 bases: TGTGCCAGTAGTATAGATCCAGGGGCGACTTCACCCCTCCACTTT.

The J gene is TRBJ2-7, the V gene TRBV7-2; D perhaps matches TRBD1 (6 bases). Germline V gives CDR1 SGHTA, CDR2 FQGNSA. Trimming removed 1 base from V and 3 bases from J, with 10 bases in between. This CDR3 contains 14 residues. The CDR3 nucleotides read TGTGCCAGCAGCTTAGTCGGACAGTACTACGAGCAGTACTTC. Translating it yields CASSLVGQYYEQYF.

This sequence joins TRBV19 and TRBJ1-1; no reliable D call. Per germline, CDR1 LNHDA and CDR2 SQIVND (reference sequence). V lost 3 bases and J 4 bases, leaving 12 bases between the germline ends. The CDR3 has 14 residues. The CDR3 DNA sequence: TGTGCCAGTAGTATTAGTGGTGTAAGCACTGAAGCTTTCTTT. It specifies CASSISGVSTEAFF.

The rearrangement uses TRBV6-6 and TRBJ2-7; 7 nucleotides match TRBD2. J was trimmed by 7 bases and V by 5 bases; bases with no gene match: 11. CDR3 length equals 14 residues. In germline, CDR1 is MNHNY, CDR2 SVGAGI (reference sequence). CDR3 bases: TGTGCCAGCAGTCACCGGGACTACCTTCGGGAGCAGTACTTC. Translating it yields CASSHRDYLREQYF.

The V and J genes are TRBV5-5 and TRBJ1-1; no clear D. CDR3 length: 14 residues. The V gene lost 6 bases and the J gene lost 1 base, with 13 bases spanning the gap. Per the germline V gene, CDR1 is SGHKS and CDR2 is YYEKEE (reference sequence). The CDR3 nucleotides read TGTGCCAGCACCGCATATGGTAGGAACACTGAAGCTTTCTTT. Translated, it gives CASTAYGRNTEAFF.

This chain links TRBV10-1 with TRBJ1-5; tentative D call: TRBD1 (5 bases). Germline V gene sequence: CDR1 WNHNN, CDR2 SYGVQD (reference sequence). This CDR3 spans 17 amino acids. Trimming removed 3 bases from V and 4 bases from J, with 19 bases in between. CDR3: CASSDATVPGLNQPQHF. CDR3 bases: TGCGCCAGCAGTGACGCGACAGTGCCGGGTTTAAATCAGCCCCAGCATTTT.

The CDR3 is CASSGLAGGPGEQFF. CDR3 sequence (DNA): TGTGCCAGCAGTGGACTAGCGGGGGGGCCGGGTGAGCAGTTCTTC. The chain joins TRBV6-5 to TRBJ2-1, with 15 bases lining up with TRBD2. In germline, CDR1 is MNHEY, CDR2 SVGAGI. The CDR3 has 15 amino acids. Trimming at V came to 5 bases and at J to 9 bases, leaving 5 bases not matched to a gene.

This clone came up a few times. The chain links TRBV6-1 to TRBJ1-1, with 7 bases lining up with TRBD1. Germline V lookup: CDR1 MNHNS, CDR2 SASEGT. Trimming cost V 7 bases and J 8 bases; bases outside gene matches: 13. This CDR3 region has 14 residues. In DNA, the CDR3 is TGTGCCAGCAACCAAAGTGGTAGACAGGGAGAAGCTTTCTTT. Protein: CASNQSGRQGEAFF.

CDR3 DNA: TGTGCCAGTACCACGAAGGGACAGCTACTACATCAGCCCCAGCATTTT. Encoded protein: CASTTKGQLLHQPQHF. The rearrangement joins TRBV19 to TRBJ1-5; 7 bases agree with TRBD1. Unmatched junction bases numbered 14, after V lost 7 bases and J lost 5 bases. Germline-derived CDR1 and CDR2 are LNHDA and SQIVND (reference sequence). CDR3 length equals 16 residues.

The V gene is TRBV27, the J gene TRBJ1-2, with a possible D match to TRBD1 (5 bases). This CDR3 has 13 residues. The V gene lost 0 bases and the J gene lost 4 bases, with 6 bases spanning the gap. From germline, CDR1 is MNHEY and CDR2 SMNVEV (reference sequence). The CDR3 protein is CASSLSGGYGYTF. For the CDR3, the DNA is TGTGCCAGCAGTTTATCGGGGGGCTATGGCTACACCTTC.

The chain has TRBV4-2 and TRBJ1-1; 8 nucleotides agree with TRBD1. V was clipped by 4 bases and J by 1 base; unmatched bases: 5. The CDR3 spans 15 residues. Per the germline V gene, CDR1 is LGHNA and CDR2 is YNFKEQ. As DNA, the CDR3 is TGTGCCAGCAGCCTCCACAGGGGGGCGAACACTGAAGCTTTCTTT. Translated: CASSLHRGANTEAFF.

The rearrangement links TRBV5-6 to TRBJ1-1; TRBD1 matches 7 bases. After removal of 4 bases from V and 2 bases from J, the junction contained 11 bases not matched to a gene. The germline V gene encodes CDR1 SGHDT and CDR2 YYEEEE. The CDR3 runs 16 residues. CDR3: CASSPYRDSLNTEAFF. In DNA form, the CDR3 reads TGTGCCAGCAGCCCCTACCGGGACAGCCTCAACACTGAAGCTTTCTTT. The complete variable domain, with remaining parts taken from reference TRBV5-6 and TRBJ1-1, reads DAGVTQSPTHLIKTRGQQVTLRCSPKSGHDTVSWYQQALGQGPQFIFQYYEEEERQRGNFPDRFSGHQFPNYSSELNVNALLLGDSALYLCASSPYRDSLNTEAFFGQGTRLTVV.

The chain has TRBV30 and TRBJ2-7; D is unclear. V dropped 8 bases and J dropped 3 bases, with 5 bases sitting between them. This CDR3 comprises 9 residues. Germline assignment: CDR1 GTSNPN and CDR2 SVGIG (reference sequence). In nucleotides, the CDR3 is TGTGCCCCTTTCTACGAGCAGTACTTC. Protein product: CAPFYEQYF. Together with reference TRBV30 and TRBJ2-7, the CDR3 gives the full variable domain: SQTIHQWPATLVQPVGSPLSLECTVEGTSNPNLYWYRQAAGRGLQLLFYSVGIGQISSEVPQNLSASRPQDRQFILSSKKLLLSDSGFYLCAPFYEQYFGPGTRLTVT.

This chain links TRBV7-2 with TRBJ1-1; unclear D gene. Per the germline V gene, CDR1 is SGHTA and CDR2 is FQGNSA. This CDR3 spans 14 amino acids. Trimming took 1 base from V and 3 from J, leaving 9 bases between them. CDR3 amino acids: CASSLVGRDTEAFF. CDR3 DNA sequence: TGTGCCAGCAGCTTAGTCGGGAGGGACACTGAAGCTTTCTTT. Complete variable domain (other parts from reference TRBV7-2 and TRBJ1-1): GAGVSQSPSNKVTEKGKDVELRCDPISGHTALYWYRQSLGQGLEFLIYFQGNSAPDKSGLPSDRFSAERTGGSVSTLTIQRTQQEDSAVYLCASSLVGRDTEAFFGQGTRLTVV.

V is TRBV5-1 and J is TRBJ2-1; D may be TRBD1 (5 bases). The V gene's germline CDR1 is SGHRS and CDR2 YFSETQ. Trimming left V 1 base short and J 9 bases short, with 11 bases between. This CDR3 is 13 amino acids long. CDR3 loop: CASSLKTASEQFF. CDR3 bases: TGCGCCAGCAGCTTGAAGACAGCTAGTGAGCAGTTCTTC.

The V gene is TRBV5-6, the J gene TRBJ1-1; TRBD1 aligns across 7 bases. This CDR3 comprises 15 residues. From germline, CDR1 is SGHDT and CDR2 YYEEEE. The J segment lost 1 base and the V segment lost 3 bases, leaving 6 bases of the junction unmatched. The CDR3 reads CASSSYDRENTEAFF. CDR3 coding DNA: TGTGCCAGCAGCTCATACGACAGGGAGAACACTGAAGCTTTCTTT.

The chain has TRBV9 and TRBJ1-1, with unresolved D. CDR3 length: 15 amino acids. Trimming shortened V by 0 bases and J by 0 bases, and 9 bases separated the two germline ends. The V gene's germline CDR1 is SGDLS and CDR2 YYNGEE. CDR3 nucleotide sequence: TGTGCCAGCAGCGTAGACCCGGGTCTGAACACTGAAGCTTTCTTT. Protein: CASSVDPGLNTEAFF. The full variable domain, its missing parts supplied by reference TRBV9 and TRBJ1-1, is DSGVTQTPKHLITATGQRVTLRCSPRSGDLSVYWYQQSLDQGLQFLIQYYNGEERAKGNILERFSAQQFPDLHSELNLSSLELGDSALYFCASSVDPGLNTEAFFGQGTRLTVV.

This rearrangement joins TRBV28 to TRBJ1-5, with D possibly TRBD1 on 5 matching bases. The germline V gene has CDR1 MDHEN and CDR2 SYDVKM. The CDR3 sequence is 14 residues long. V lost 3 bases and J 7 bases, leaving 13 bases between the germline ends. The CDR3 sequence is CASSFSGGRQPQHF. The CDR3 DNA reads TGTGCCAGCAGTTTTTCGGGGGGTAGACAGCCCCAGCATTTT.

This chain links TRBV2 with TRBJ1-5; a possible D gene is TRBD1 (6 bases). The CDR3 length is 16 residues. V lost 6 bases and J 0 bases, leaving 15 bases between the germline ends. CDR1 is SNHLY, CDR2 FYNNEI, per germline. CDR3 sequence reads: CASRKEGGNSNQPQHF. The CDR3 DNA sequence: TGTGCCAGCAGGAAAGAGGGGGGGAATAGCAATCAGCCCCAGCATTTT.

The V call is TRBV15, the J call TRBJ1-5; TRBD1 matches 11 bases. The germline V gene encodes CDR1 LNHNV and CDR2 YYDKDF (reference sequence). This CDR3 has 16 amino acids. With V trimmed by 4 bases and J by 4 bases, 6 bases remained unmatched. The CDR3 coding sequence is TGTGCCACCAGCACTTTCGGGACAGGGGGTAATCAGCCCCAGCATTTT. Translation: CATSTFGTGGNQPQHF.

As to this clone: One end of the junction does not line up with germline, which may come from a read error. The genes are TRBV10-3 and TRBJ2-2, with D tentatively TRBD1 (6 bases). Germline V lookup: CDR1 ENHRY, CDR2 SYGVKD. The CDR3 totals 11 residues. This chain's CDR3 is CAVRTAGELFF. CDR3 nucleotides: TGTGCCGTCAGGACAGCCGGGGAGCTGTTTTTT.

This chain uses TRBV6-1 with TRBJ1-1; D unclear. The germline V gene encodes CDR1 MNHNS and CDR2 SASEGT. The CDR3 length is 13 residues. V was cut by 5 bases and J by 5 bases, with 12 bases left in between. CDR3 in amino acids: CASSPSAGTEAFF. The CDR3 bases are TGTGCCAGCAGTCCCAGTGCGGGTACTGAAGCTTTCTTT.